A single sample is the source of the 20 T cell receptor beta chains below, sequenced in a study of blood T cell repertoires in COVID-19. TCRdb keeps only in-frame clones here, not all; method: immunoSEQ multiplex PCR. Of about 150,000 clones detected, roughly 85% appear once; the ten largest clones hold around 8%. Sequenced material: peripheral blood. The receptor set was obtained from a woman between 55 and 75 years old with COVID-19, enrolled during active disease.

The chain carries TRBV27 and TRBJ1-5, with a possible D match to TRBD1 (6 bases). The CDR3 contains 14 residues. The V gene lost 5 bases and the J gene lost 6 bases, with 14 bases spanning the gap. Germline values: CDR1 MNHEY, CDR2 SMNVEV (reference sequence). CDR3: CASSGTGWVQPQHF. CDR3 coding DNA: TGTGCCAGCAGTGGAACAGGGTGGGTTCAGCCCCAGCATTTT.

The chain has TRBV11-2 and TRBJ2-3, with D uncertain. V gave up 5 bases and J gave up 2 bases, with 5 bases separating them. Germline CDR1 is SGHAT and CDR2 is FQNNGV. The CDR3 is 12 amino acids. CDR3 sequence reads: CASSPYTDTQYF. CDR3 bases: TGTGCCAGCAGCCCCTACACAGATACGCAGTATTTT.

The chain links TRBV3-1 (or the pseudogene TRBV3-2) to TRBJ1-5, with D perhaps TRBD1 (5 bases). V shed 5 bases and J shed 0 bases, with 8 bases lying between them. This CDR3 contains 14 residues. The germline CDR1 and CDR2 sequences are LGHDT and YNNKEL (reference sequence). The CDR3 spells CASSGGDSNQPQHF. In nucleotides, the CDR3 is TGTGCCAGCAGCGGAGGGGATAGCAATCAGCCCCAGCATTTT.

This chain joins TRBV7-3 and TRBJ2-7; 8 bases are a match to TRBD1. This CDR3 comprises 14 residues. Germline assignment: CDR1 SGHTA and CDR2 FQGTGA. V was clipped by 3 bases and J by 3 bases; unmatched bases: 4. Here the CDR3 reads CASSLTGDRYEQYF. The CDR3 DNA follows: TGTGCCAGCAGCTTGACAGGGGACCGCTACGAGCAGTACTTC.

The chain recombines TRBV2 with TRBJ2-7; 10 nucleotides align to TRBD1. J lost 4 bases, V lost 7 bases, and 10 bases had no gene match. The CDR3 runs to 15 residues. CDR1 is SNHLY and CDR2 is FYNNEI in the germline V gene. CDR3: CASKDRDRGTYEQYF. The CDR3 DNA follows: TGTGCCAGCAAGGACCGGGACAGGGGTACGTACGAGCAGTACTTC.

This rearrangement joins TRBV14 to TRBJ1-1, with no clear D. CDR3 length equals 14 residues. Germline-derived CDR1 and CDR2 are SGHDN and FVKESK. Trimming pared 2 bases from V and 4 bases from J, leaving 11 bases between. CDR3 in DNA: TGTGCCAGCAGCCAATCTCCGGCGGCCACTGAAGCTTTCTTT. Translating it yields CASSQSPAATEAFF. Complete variable domain (other parts from reference TRBV14 and TRBJ1-1): EAGVTQFPSHSVIEKGQTVTLRCDPISGHDNLYWYRRVMGKEIKFLLHFVKESKQDESGMPNNRFLAERTGGTYSTLKVQPAELEDSGVYFCASSQSPAATEAFFGQGTRLTVV.

The rearrangement links TRBV5-5 to TRBJ1-1, with a weak D call TRBD1 (5 bases). The germline V gene encodes CDR1 SGHKS and CDR2 YYEKEE (reference sequence). Trimming cost V 4 bases and J 1 base, with 14 bases left between them. The CDR3 has 15 amino acids. The CDR3 DNA reads as TGTGCCAGCAGCCCGCGACAGTCCCCGAACACTGAAGCTTTCTTT. This translates into CASSPRQSPNTEAFF.

The chain carries TRBV6-5 and TRBJ1-1; D is unresolved. The CDR3 length is 13 residues. Germline V gives CDR1 MNHEY, CDR2 SVGAGI. V lost 4 bases to trimming and J lost 5 bases, with 11 bases between them. The CDR3, as DNA: TGTGCCAGCAGTTTTTCGGGGAGAACTGAAGCTTTCTTT. This sequence encodes CASSFSGRTEAFF.

The chain has TRBV19 and TRBJ2-7; TRBD1 matches at 9 bases. The germline gives CDR1 LNHDA, CDR2 SQIVND (reference sequence). J was trimmed by 3 bases and V by 1 base; bases with no gene match: 4. The CDR3 spans 15 residues. CDR3 in amino acids: CASSIVGTGFYEQYF. CDR3 bases: TGTGCCAGTAGTATAGTAGGGACAGGGTTCTACGAGCAGTACTTC. The full variable domain, in which reference TRBV19 and TRBJ2-7 provide the parts outside the CDR3, is DGGITQSPKYLFRKEGQNVTLSCEQNLNHDAMYWYRQDPGQGLRLIYYSQIVNDFQKGDIAEGYSVSREKKESFPLTVTSAQKNPTAFYLCASSIVGTGFYEQYFGPGTRLTVT.

This clone was picked up a small number of times. The chain uses TRBV30 and TRBJ2-1; TRBD1 might be the D (5 bases). CDR1 and CDR2 (germline): GTSNPN, SVGIG (reference sequence). V was shortened by 2 bases and J by 8 bases, with 10 bases between the two germline ends. CDR3 length: 12 residues. The CDR3 coding sequence is TGTGCCTGGAGTCCAACAGGCGATGAGCAGTTCTTC. Its protein product is CAWSPTGDEQFF.

The rearrangement uses TRBV19 and TRBJ1-2; D might be TRBD1 (5 bases). V lost 3 bases and J lost 4, with 15 bases in between. The CDR3 is 15 residues long. The germline V gene has CDR1 LNHDA and CDR2 SQIVND (reference sequence). The CDR3 sequence: CASSMGLTGVYGYTF. In nucleotides, the CDR3 is TGTGCCAGTAGTATGGGGCTCACAGGTGTCTATGGCTACACCTTC.

This clone came up once. The CDR3, as DNA: TGTGCCAGTAGTACCAGGGCTCCGAACACTGAAGCTTTCTTT. Translation gives CASSTRAPNTEAFF. The chain employs TRBV19 and TRBJ1-1, with TRBD1 as a possible D gene (5 bases). Between the trimmed V and J ends, which lost 4 bases and 1 base, there was a span of 10 bases. Germline V gene lookup returns CDR1 LNHDA and CDR2 SQIVND (reference sequence). The CDR3 extends over 14 amino acids.

The chain links TRBV14 to TRBJ1-1, with a tentative D call TRBD1 (6 bases). V shed 4 bases and J shed 7 bases, with 13 bases lying between them. This CDR3 is built from 13 residues. Looked up from germline, CDR1 is SGHDN and CDR2 is FVKESK. The CDR3 is CASSRRGNFEAFF. The CDR3 DNA reads TGTGCCAGCAGCCGTAGGGGGAACTTTGAAGCTTTCTTT.

The chain links TRBV12-3 or TRBV12-4 to TRBJ1-2; no firm D call. V dropped 7 bases and J dropped 10 bases, with 16 bases sitting between them. The CDR3 totals 12 residues. Here the CDR3 DNA reads TGTGCCAGCATTTACAGCGGTGTGGACTACACCTTC. As protein: CASIYSGVDYTF.

This sequence joins TRBV10-1 and TRBJ2-7; the match to TRBD1 covers 9 bases. CDR1 WNHNN and CDR2 SYGVQD come from the germline V gene (reference sequence). J was trimmed by 6 bases and V by 7 bases; bases with no gene match: 7. The CDR3 spans 13 residues. CDR3 in DNA: TGCGCCAGCAACGTATGGACAGGGGCCGAGCAGTACTTC. Protein product: CASNVWTGAEQYF.

This chain connects TRBV10-1 to TRBJ2-3, with TRBD2 as a possible D gene (5 bases). V was trimmed by 4 bases and J by 6 bases, leaving 11 bases between them. The CDR3 runs to 13 residues. Germline-derived CDR1 and CDR2 are WNHNN and SYGVQD (reference sequence). CDR3 in amino acids: CASSGSRVDTQYF. CDR3 nucleotide sequence: TGCGCCAGCAGTGGCTCGAGGGTGGATACGCAGTATTTT.

The J gene is TRBJ1-2, the V gene TRBV5-6, with 10 bases that match TRBD1. Trimming removed 4 bases from V and 4 bases from J; junction bases left unmatched: 10. Germline values: CDR1 SGHDT, CDR2 YYEEEE. The length of the CDR3 is 16 residues. CDR3 sequence reads: CASSPRQGARTYGYTF. DNA of the CDR3: TGTGCCAGCAGCCCCAGACAGGGGGCGCGAACCTATGGCTACACCTTC.

This clone appeared once. The J gene is TRBJ2-5, the V gene TRBV4-1; TRBD1 matches at 9 bases. The CDR3 runs to 14 residues. With 2 bases clipped from V and 5 bases from J, the junction kept 3 bases outside the gene matches. Germline V CDR1 and CDR2: MGHRA, YSYEKL. CDR3 sequence (DNA): TGCGCCAGCAGCCAAACAGGGGGCGATGAGACCCAGTACTTC. Its protein is CASSQTGGDETQYF.

This clone was observed a handful of times. The gene calls are TRBV2 and TRBJ1-1, with 9 bases identical to TRBD1. CDR1 and CDR2 (germline): SNHLY, FYNNEI. The CDR3 is 15 residues long. The V gene end was trimmed by 5 bases and the J gene end by 6 bases; junction bases not matched to a gene: 10. CDR3 nucleotide sequence: TGTGCCAGCAGTCCCCAAACAGGGGGCTGGGCTGAAGCTTTCTTT. This gives the protein CASSPQTGGWAEAFF.

This chain uses TRBV9 with TRBJ1-1; 12 bases agree with TRBD1. CDR3 size: 15 residues. V was clipped by 4 bases and J by 11 bases; unmatched bases: 12. Germline V lookup: CDR1 SGDLS, CDR2 YYNGEE. The CDR3 here is CASSSNIGTGGKAFF. CDR3 nucleotide sequence: TGTGCCAGCAGCTCCAACATCGGGACAGGGGGCAAGGCTTTCTTT.